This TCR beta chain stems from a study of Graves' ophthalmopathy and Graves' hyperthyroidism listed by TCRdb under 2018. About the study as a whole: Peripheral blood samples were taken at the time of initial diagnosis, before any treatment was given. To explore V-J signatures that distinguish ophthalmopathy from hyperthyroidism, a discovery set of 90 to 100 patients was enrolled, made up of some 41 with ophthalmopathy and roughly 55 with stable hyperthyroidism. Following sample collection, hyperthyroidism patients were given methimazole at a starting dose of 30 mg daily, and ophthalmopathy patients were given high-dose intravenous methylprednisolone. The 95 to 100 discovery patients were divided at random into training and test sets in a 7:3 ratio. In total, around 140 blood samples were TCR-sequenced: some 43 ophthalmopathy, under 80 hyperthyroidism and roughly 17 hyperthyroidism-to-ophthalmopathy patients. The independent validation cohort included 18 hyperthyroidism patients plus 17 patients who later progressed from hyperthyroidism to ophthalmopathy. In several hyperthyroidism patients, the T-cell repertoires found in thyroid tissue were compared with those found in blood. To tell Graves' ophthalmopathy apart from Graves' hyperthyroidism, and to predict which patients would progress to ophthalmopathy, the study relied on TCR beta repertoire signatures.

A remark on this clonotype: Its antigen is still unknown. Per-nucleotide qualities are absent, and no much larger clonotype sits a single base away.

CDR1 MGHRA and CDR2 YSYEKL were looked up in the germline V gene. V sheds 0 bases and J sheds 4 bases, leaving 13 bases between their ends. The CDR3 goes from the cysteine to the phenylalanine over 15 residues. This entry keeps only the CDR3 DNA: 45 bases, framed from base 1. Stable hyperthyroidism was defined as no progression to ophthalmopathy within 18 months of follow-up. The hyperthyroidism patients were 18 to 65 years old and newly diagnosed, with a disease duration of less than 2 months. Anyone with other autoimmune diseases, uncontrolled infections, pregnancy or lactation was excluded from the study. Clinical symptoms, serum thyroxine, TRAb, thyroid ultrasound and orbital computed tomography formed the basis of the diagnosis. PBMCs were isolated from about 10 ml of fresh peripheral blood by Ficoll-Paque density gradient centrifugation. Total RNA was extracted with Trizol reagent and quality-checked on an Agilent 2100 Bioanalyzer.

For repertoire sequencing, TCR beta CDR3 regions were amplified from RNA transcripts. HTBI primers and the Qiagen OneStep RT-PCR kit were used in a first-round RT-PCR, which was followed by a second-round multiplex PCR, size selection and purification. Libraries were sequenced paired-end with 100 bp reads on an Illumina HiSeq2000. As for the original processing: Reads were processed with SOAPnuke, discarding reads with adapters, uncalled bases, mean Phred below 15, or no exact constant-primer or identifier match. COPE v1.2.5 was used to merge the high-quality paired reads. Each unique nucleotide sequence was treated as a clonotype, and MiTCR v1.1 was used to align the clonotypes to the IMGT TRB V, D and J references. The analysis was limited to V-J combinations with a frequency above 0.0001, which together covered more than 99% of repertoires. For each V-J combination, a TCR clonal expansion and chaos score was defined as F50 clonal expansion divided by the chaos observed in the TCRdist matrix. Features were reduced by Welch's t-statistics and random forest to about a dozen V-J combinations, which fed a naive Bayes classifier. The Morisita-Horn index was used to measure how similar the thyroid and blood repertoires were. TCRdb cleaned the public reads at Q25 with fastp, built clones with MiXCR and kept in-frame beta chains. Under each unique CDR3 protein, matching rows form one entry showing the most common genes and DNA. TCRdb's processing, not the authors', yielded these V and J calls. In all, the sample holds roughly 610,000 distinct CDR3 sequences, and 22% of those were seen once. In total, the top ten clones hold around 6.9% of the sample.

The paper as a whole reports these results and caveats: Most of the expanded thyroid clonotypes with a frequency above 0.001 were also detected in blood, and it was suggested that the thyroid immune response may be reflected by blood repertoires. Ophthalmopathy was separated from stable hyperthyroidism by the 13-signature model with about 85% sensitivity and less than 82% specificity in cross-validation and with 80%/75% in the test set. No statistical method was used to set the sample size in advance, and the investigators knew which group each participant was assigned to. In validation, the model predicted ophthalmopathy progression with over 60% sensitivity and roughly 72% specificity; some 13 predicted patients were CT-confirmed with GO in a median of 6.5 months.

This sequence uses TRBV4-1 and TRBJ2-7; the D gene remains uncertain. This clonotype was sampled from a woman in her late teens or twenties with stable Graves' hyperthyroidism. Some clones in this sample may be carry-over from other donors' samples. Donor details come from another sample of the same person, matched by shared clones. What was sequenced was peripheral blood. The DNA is TGCGCCAGCAGCCAAGATCACAGACTTCTATACGAGCAGTACTTC. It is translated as CASSQDHRLLYEQYF.